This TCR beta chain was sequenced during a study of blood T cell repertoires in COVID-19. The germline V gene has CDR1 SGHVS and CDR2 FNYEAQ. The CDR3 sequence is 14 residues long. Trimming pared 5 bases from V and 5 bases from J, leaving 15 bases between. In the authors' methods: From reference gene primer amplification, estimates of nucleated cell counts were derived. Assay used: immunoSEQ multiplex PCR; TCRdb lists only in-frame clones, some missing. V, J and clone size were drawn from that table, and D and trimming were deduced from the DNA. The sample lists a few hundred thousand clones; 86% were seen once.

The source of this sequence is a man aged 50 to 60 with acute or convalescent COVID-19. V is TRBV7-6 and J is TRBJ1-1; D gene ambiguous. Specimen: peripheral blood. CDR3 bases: TGTGCCAGCAGCCCGCAAAGCGGGTGGACTGAAGCTTTCTTT. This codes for CASSPQSGWTEAFF.